These 5 T cell receptor beta chains came from one sample sequenced in a study of control samples from healthy donors and cancer patients (dated by TCRdb to 2018 to 2021). Library creation used the immunoSEQ multiplex PCR assay. TCRdb limited this immuneACCESS table to in-frame rearrangements with V and J called. A share of clones is missing; checked studies link under half to unresolved V genes, and the rest is unexplained. The sample yields about 160,000 clones; about 94% were counted once. 11% to 15% of the sample rests with the top ten. The specimen was PBMCs. The receptors were sampled from a man aged 55 to 70 with colorectal cancer.

The chain joins TRBV2 to TRBJ2-3; TRBD2 matches at 7 bases. The CDR3 is made up of 15 amino acids. With 7 bases clipped from V and 0 bases from J, the junction kept 7 bases outside the gene matches. In germline, CDR1 is SNHLY, CDR2 FYNNEI. The CDR3 region has the DNA TGTGCCAGCACCGGCGGGGGACCTAGCACAGATACGCAGTATTTT. It is translated as CASTGGGPSTDTQYF.

The J gene is TRBJ1-6, the V gene TRBV7-9; D unresolved. The CDR3 is made up of 14 amino acids. Germline V CDR1 and CDR2: SEHNR, FQNEAQ (reference sequence). Trimming removed 2 bases from V and 7 bases from J, with 9 bases in between. In DNA form, the CDR3 reads TGTGCCAGCAGCTTATCGGGTGTGAATTCACCCCTCCACTTT. Amino acids: CASSLSGVNSPLHF.

The CDR3 coding sequence is TGTGCCAGCAGCTTAGTTGGGCTTAACTATGGCTACACCTTC. Its translation: CASSLVGLNYGYTF. This chain uses TRBV7-2 with TRBJ1-2, with D hard to call. Germline loops: CDR1 SGHTA, CDR2 FQGNSA. This CDR3 is 14 amino acids long. With 1 base removed from V and 1 base from J, the gap between germline ends came to 7 bases.

V is TRBV11-3 and J is TRBJ2-3; D tentatively fits TRBD1 or TRBD2 (5 bases each). Germline values: CDR1 SGHNT, CDR2 YENEEA. Trimming left V 3 bases short and J 7 bases short, with 17 bases between. The CDR3 has 15 amino acids. The CDR3 is CASSLGGGNLHTQYF. The DNA for the CDR3 is TGTGCCAGCAGCTTGGGTGGGGGAAACTTACATACGCAGTATTTT.

This rearrangement joins TRBV19 to TRBJ2-4, with 7 bases that match TRBD1. V was clipped by 4 bases and J by 7 bases; unmatched bases: 1. The CDR3 contains 12 residues. Germline loops: CDR1 LNHDA, CDR2 SQIVND (reference sequence). The DNA of the CDR3 is TGTGCCAGTAGTACACAGGGGAACATTCAGTACTTC. This codes for CASSTQGNIQYF.